This entry concerns a single T cell receptor beta chain. Its specificity is unknown. The data belong to a study of CD8+CD57+ T cells in acquired aplastic anemia. Study as a whole: Sorted CD4+ and CD8+ cells yielded DNA averaging about 3.2 ug.

Genomic DNA, serving as template, underwent TCR beta VDJ and CDR3 profiling. Via MiXCR, TCRdb re-called the reads, giving one row per CDR3 protein. The profile shows about 260,000 distinct CDR3 sequences, roughly 82% of them singletons. For sequencing, patients were chosen who had shown expansion of CD8+CD57+ cells by flow cytometry. Severe acquired aplastic anemia was present in all patients. No therapy had been given to the patients at the time of blood sampling. Study outcomes and limitations: In common between the patients and the controls were nearly 30 CD8+ CDR3 sequences.

V was cut by 5 bases and J by 7 bases, with 17 bases left in between. Per germline, CDR1 SEHNR and CDR2 FQNEAQ (reference sequence). The CDR3 sequence is 14 residues long. The receptor comes from a human donor with aplastic anemia. The sequencing input was sorted CD4+, CD8+, or CD8+CD57+ T cells (not recorded which) from PBMCs. This chain connects TRBV7-9 to TRBJ2-5; a possible D gene is TRBD1 (5 bases). The CDR3 loop reads CASSRGRRQGTQYF. DNA for the CDR3: TGTGCCAGCAGCAGAGGCAGAAGGCAGGGGACCCAGTACTTC.